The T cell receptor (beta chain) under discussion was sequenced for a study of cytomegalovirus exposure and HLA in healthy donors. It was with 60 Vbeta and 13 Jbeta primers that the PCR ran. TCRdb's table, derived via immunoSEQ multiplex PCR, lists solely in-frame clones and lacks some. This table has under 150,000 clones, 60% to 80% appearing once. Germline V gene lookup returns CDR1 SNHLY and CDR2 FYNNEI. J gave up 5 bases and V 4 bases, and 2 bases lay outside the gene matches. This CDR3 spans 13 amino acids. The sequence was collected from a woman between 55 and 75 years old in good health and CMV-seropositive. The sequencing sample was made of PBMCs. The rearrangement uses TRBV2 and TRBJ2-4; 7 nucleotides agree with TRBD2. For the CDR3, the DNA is TGTGCCAGCAGTGCGGGAGGACAAAACATTCAGTACTTC. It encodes CASSAGGQNIQYF. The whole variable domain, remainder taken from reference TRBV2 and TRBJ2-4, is EPEVTQTPSHQVTQMGQEVILRCVPISNHLYFYWYRQILGQKVEFLVSFYNNEISEKSEIFDDQFSVERPDGSNFTLKIRSTKLEDSAMYFCASSAGGQNIQYFGAGTRLSVL.